This T cell receptor beta chain is drawn from a study of human T cells and chemical hapten exposure. With respect to this clonotype: Antigen specificity is unknown.

Study results and limitations: With regard to DPC sensitization, TCRs above 1 in 1000 frequency did not change.

Time point defined: healthy volunteer bleed at 6 weeks. It was from unfractionated whole blood that total RNA was extracted. CDR3 length equals 17 residues. Germline loops: CDR1 ENHRY, CDR2 SYGVKD. Trimming cost V 2 bases and J 2 bases, with 15 bases left between them. The library labeled individual cDNA molecules by adding unique molecular identifiers to them. Original processing notes: Counting gave a median of about 89,000 TCRs per sample, with values ranging from 23,224 to 690,600. One entry per CDR3 protein results from TCRdb running MiXCR on the RACE reads. The V and J calls and clone size come from TCRdb's table, not from the authors' own analysis. The table includes approximately 84,000 distinct CDR3 sequences, under 10% detected once.

The sequenced sample consisted of whole blood. The source is a male donor in good health. Some clones in this sample may be carry-over from other donors' samples. The chain uses TRBV10-3 and TRBJ2-2, with D possibly matching TRBD1 (6 bases). CDR3 protein: CAISETNRDTNTGELFF. The DNA of the CDR3 is TGTGCCATCAGTGAGACCAACCGGGACACCAACACCGGGGAGCTGTTTTTT.